These 7 T cell receptor beta chains share one sample of origin, sequenced in a study of blood T cell repertoires in COVID-19. TCRdb's table, derived via immunoSEQ multiplex PCR, lists solely in-frame clones and lacks some. The sample gives some 60,000 clones, over 75% of which show up once; 15% to 20% is in the top ten. The sample was peripheral blood. The receptors here all came from a human donor in a cohort sampled during active COVID-19.

The chain joins TRBV5-8 to TRBJ1-2; TRBD1 aligns across 8 bases. V lost 3 bases and J lost 7; bases outside the gene matches: 5. The germline V gene has CDR1 SGHTS and CDR2 YDEGEE. This CDR3 region has 13 residues. The CDR3: CASSSWTGSGYTF. The CDR3 DNA reads TGTGCCAGCAGCTCGTGGACAGGGAGTGGCTACACCTTC.

V gene TRBV18 combines with J gene TRBJ2-5, with TRBD2 as a possible D gene (5 bases). Germline V gene lookup returns CDR1 KGHSH and CDR2 LQKENI. Deletions cut 8 bases from V and 4 bases from J, with 23 bases between. This CDR3 contains 16 residues. The CDR3 loop reads CASTPVARGPGETQYF. CDR3 DNA: TGTGCCAGCACCCCTGTTGCTCGCGGGCCTGGAGAGACCCAGTACTTC.

This clone was found a few times. V is TRBV7-7 and J is TRBJ2-5; unclear D gene. CDR1 is SSHAT and CDR2 is FNYEAQ in the germline V gene (reference sequence). Trimming left V 1 base short and J 0 bases short, with 9 bases between. CDR3 length equals 15 residues. The chain's CDR3 is CASSLGRVYQETQYF. The CDR3 DNA follows: TGTGCCAGCAGCTTAGGTCGAGTGTACCAAGAGACCCAGTACTTC.

The sample holds one count of this clone. This chain connects TRBV7-6 to TRBJ1-1; D remains ambiguous. Trimming cost V 5 bases and J 2 bases, with 12 bases left between them. This CDR3 is 14 amino acids long. Germline CDR1 is SGHVS and CDR2 is FNYEAQ. The CDR3 DNA is TGTGCCAGCAGCGCGAGTTACCTCAACACTGAAGCTTTCTTT. Residues: CASSASYLNTEAFF.

The chain has TRBV6-4 and TRBJ2-2; TRBD1 might be the D (6 bases). CDR3 length equals 15 residues. CDR1 is MRHNA, CDR2 SNTAGT, per germline. V was trimmed by 6 bases and J by 2 bases, leaving 13 bases between them. CDR3 in DNA: TGTGCCAGCAGCGCAGGGACACTTAACACCGGGGAGCTGTTTTTT. Residues: CASSAGTLNTGELFF.

The chain combines TRBV6-4 with TRBJ2-7; 10 positions match TRBD2. This CDR3 contains 16 residues. CDR1 MRHNA and CDR2 SNTAGT come from the germline V gene. V lost 4 bases to trimming and J lost 1 base; unmatched junction nucleotides: 7. In DNA form, the CDR3 reads TGTGCCAGCAGTGTCCGGCTAGCGGGGGTGTCCTACGAGCAGTACTTC. It codes for CASSVRLAGVSYEQYF.

The chain recombines TRBV7-9 with TRBJ1-4; 10 nucleotides align to TRBD1. Germline assignment: CDR1 SEHNR and CDR2 FQNEAQ (reference sequence). CDR3 length equals 14 residues. The junction had 0 bases not matched to a gene; V was cut back by 3 bases and J by 5 bases. The CDR3 DNA reads as TGTGCCAGCAGCTTGGGACAGGGGAATGAAAAACTGTTTTTT. Amino acids: CASSLGQGNEKLFF.